This T cell receptor beta chain was obtained from a study of cytomegalovirus exposure and HLA in healthy donors. About the research overall: Out of a few hundred genotyped donors, roughly 80% belonged to the Caucasian-associated ancestry cluster. Findings and caveats of the study: TCR beta V- and J-gene trimming, according to a later analysis, was linked to a missense DCLRE1C variant. Most TCR sequences were uncommon, yet certain public TCRs appeared in many donors.

As concerns this clone: Its antigen remains unknown.

With 4 bases removed from V and 1 base from J, the gap between germline ends came to 10 bases. CDR3 length: 14 amino acids. The V gene's germline CDR1 is LNHDA and CDR2 SQIVND (reference sequence). The PCR was carried out with 60 Vbeta primers and 13 Jbeta primers. The table came from immunoSEQ multiplex PCR; TCRdb's copy has only in-frame clones and leaves some out. Here the sample spans 110,000 to 150,000 clones, approximately 80% being singletons. Likely unrecorded immune exposures existed in these nominally healthy donors. Sequenced material: PBMCs. The clonotype was recovered from a male donor in good health and CMV-seronegative. The chain is built from TRBV19 and TRBJ1-1, with D possibly TRBD1 on 6 matching bases. In DNA, the CDR3 is TGTGCCAGTAGTACGTTAGGGGGGAACACTGAAGCTTTCTTT. Protein sequence: CASSTLGGNTEAFF.